A selection of T cell receptor beta chains follows, all from one sample in a study of cytomegalovirus exposure and HLA in healthy donors. The method was immunoSEQ multiplex PCR; TCRdb's version includes in-frame clones alone and lacks a portion of them. The sample holds a few hundred thousand clones, about 92% seen once. The material sequenced was PBMCs. All receptors come from a woman in her thirties in good health and CMV-seronegative. The CDR3 runs from the conserved cysteine through the conserved F or W. Each record gives: V gene, D gene, clone size, J gene, CDR3 protein, CDR3 DNA. A D gene is named only where the DNA matches it firmly. Only part of the rows carry a size: once, few, many, or a class if the clone is expanded.

v_gene: TRBV7-2
d_gene: -
abundance: -
j_gene: TRBJ2-7
CDR3aa: CASSLVSSYEQYF
CDR3nt: TGTGCCAGCAGCTTAGTTTCCTCCTACGAGCAGTACTTC

v_gene: TRBV2
d_gene: -
abundance: -
j_gene: TRBJ1-1
CDR3aa: CASSFTGLDTEAFF
CDR3nt: TGTGCCAGCAGCTTCACAGGGTTGGACACTGAAGCTTTCTTT

v_gene: TRBV11-2
d_gene: TRBD1
abundance: once
j_gene: TRBJ1-1
CDR3aa: CASSRQGEDTEAFF
CDR3nt: TGTGCCAGCAGCCGTCAGGGGGAGGACACTGAAGCTTTCTTT

v_gene: TRBV28
d_gene: -
abundance: -
j_gene: TRBJ2-7
CDR3aa: CASSRGFLGGSDEQYF
CDR3nt: TGTGCCAGCAGCCGAGGGTTCCTGGGGGGATCGGACGAGCAGTACTTC

v_gene: TRBV9
d_gene: TRBD1
abundance: -
j_gene: TRBJ1-2
CDR3aa: CASSGDRGLNYGYTF
CDR3nt: TGTGCCAGCAGCGGGGACAGGGGGCTTAACTATGGCTACACCTTC

v_gene: TRBV5-1
d_gene: -
abundance: -
j_gene: TRBJ1-4
CDR3aa: CASSLGQTNEKLFF
CDR3nt: TGCGCCAGCAGCTTGGGACAGACAAATGAAAAACTGTTTTTT

v_gene: TRBV4-1
d_gene: TRBD2
abundance: -
j_gene: TRBJ2-7
CDR3aa: CASSLYGTSGSYEQYF
CDR3nt: TGCGCCAGCAGCCTTTATGGGACTAGCGGATCCTACGAGCAGTACTTC

v_gene: TRBV2
d_gene: -
abundance: -
j_gene: TRBJ2-3
CDR3aa: CASSFPFRQDSTDTQYF
CDR3nt: TGTGCCAGCAGTTTCCCCTTTAGACAGGATAGCACAGATACGCAGTATTTT

v_gene: TRBV5-1
d_gene: -
abundance: -
j_gene: TRBJ2-1
CDR3aa: CASSLGVAANNEQFF
CDR3nt: TGCGCCAGCAGCTTGGGGGTAGCGGCCAACAATGAGCAGTTCTTC

v_gene: TRBV6-1
d_gene: -
abundance: -
j_gene: TRBJ2-3
CDR3aa: CASSSGSTQYF
CDR3nt: TGTGCCAGCAGTAGCGGGTCGACGCAGTATTTT

v_gene: TRBV10-3
d_gene: TRBD2
abundance: -
j_gene: TRBJ2-3
CDR3aa: CAISESAGGTDTQYF
CDR3nt: TGTGCCATCAGTGAGTCAGCGGGAGGCACAGATACGCAGTATTTT

v_gene: TRBV7-9
d_gene: -
abundance: -
j_gene: TRBJ1-2
CDR3aa: CASSLQVANYGYTF
CDR3nt: TGTGCCAGCAGCTTACAGGTAGCTAACTATGGCTACACCTTC

v_gene: TRBV5-1
d_gene: TRBD2
abundance: once
j_gene: TRBJ2-1
CDR3aa: CASSKTSGIYNEQFF
CDR3nt: TGCGCCAGCAGCAAGACTAGCGGGATCTACAATGAGCAGTTCTTC

v_gene: TRBV4-2
d_gene: TRBD2
abundance: many
j_gene: TRBJ2-2
CDR3aa: CASSQGLAGGNTGELFF
CDR3nt: TGTGCCAGCAGCCAAGGGCTAGCGGGAGGTAACACCGGGGAGCTGTTTTTT

v_gene: TRBV7-6
d_gene: -
abundance: once
j_gene: TRBJ2-2
CDR3aa: CASSFSTGELFF
CDR3nt: TGTGCCAGCAGCTTTTCAACCGGGGAGCTGTTTTTT

v_gene: TRBV6-5
d_gene: -
abundance: -
j_gene: TRBJ2-1
CDR3aa: CASSLGGDNEQFF
CDR3nt: TGTGCCAGCAGTCTAGGGGGGGACAATGAGCAGTTCTTC

v_gene: TRBV28
d_gene: -
abundance: -
j_gene: TRBJ2-3
CDR3aa: CASSLGRVDTDTQYF
CDR3nt: TGTGCCAGCAGTTTGGGAAGGGTCGACACAGATACGCAGTATTTT

v_gene: TRBV28
d_gene: TRBD1
abundance: -
j_gene: TRBJ1-2
CDR3aa: CASSFGTGQGHLYGYTF
CDR3nt: TGTGCCAGCAGTTTCGGGACGGGACAGGGACACTTGTATGGCTACACCTTC